This TCR beta chain came from a study of T cells in Graves' hyperthyroidism and ophthalmopathy. This clonotype was recorded a few times. Pregnant or lactating patients were excluded, as were those with uncontrolled infection or other autoimmune disease. With 1 base removed from V and 5 bases from J, the gap between germline ends came to 5 bases. Germline lookup yields CDR1 LGHNT and CDR2 FRNRAP. CDR3 length equals 12 residues. Amplification yielded TCR beta CDR3 regions, with RNA transcripts as the source. With the HTBI primer set, the TCR CDR3 went through a first round of RT-PCR. TCRdb ran MiXCR on the multiplex PCR reads and lists one entry per CDR3 protein. Of 700,000 or so distinct CDR3 sequences in the sample, 16% were seen once.

Material for sequencing was blood. This clonotype was sampled from a man aged 18 to 30 with Graves' hyperthyroidism. This chain links TRBV12-5 with TRBJ1-1; D gene uncertain. The CDR3, as DNA: TGTGCTAGTGGTTTGGGTGGGACTGAAGCTTTCTTT. Its protein product is CASGLGGTEAFF.